This T cell receptor beta chain was found in a study of control samples from healthy donors and cancer patients. Profiling relied on immunoSEQ multiplex PCR, and the TCRdb table lists in-frame clones only, not all of them. The sample carries some 76,000 clones, approximately 89% recorded once. The V and J ends lost 2 bases and 0 bases respectively, with 8 bases between them. The CDR3 length is 15 residues. The germline gives CDR1 MGHDK, CDR2 SYGVNS. The V gene is TRBV25-1, the J gene TRBJ1-5; perhaps TRBD1 as D (5 bases). Sequenced sample: PBMCs. This sequence originates from a man in his 60s with lung cancer. The DNA of the CDR3 is TGTGCCAGCAGTGAAGGGGCATATAGCAATCAGCCCCAGCATTTT. This codes for CASSEGAYSNQPQHF. The complete variable domain, with remaining parts taken from reference TRBV25-1 and TRBJ1-5, reads EADIYQTPRYLVIGTGKKITLECSQTMGHDKMYWYQQDPGMELHLIHYSYGVNSTEKGDLSSESTVSRIRTEHFPLTLESARPSHTSQYLCASSEGAYSNQPQHFGDGTRLSIL.